The sequence of this TCR beta chain was determined in a study of cytomegalovirus exposure and HLA in healthy donors. Study-level results: Later analysis suggested links between common viral pathogens and several top significant clusters. As confirmed in vitro, a few CMV-associated chains were specific for CMV antigens.

This CDR3 contains 14 residues. Per the germline V gene, CDR1 is MNHEY and CDR2 is SMNVEV (reference sequence). V was clipped by 4 bases and J by 2 bases, with 11 bases between them. Details on this clone: No antigen is known for it.

The study ran its PCR with 60 Vbeta and 13 Jbeta primers. Assay: immunoSEQ multiplex PCR; the TCRdb copy retains only in-frame clones and omits some. This table holds a few hundred thousand clones, roughly 80% found once. The J gene is TRBJ1-1, the V gene TRBV27; D call uncertain. The receptor comes from a man younger than 40 in good health and CMV-seronegative. Material: PBMCs. The CDR3 region has the DNA TGTGCCAGCAGTTCGCAGGTGGGTAACACTGAAGCTTTCTTT. Its translation is CASSSQVGNTEAFF.